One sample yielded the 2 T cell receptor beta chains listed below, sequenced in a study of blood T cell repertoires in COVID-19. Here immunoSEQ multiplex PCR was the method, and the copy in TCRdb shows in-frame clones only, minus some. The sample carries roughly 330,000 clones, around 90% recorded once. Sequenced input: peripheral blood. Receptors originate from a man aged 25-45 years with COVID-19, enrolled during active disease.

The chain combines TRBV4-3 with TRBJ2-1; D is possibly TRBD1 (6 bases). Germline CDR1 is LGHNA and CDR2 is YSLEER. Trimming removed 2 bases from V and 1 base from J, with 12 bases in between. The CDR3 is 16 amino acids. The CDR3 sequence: CASSQSYRVSYNEQFF. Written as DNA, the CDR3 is TGCGCCAGCAGCCAATCCTACAGGGTTTCCTACAATGAGCAGTTCTTC.

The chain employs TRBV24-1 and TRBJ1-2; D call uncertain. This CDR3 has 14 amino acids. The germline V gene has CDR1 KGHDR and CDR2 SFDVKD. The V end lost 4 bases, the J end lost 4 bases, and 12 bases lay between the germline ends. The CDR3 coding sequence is TGTGCCACCAGTGACCCACTGCGGATCTATGGCTACACCTTC. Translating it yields CATSDPLRIYGYTF.